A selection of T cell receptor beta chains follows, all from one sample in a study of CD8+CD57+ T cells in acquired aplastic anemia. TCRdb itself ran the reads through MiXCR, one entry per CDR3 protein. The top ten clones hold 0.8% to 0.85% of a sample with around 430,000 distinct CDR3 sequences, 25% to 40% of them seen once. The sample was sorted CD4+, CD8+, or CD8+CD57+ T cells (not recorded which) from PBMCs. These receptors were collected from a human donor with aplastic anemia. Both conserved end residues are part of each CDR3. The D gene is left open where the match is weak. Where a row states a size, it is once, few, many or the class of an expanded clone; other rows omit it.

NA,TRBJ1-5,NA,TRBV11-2,CASSSHILDLTPGNQPQHF,TGTGCCAGCAGCTCCCACATACTGGATCTGACACCCGGCAATCAGCCCCAGCATTTT
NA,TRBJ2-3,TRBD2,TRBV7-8,CASSAWTSSGTDTQYF,TGTGCCAGCAGCGCTTGGACTAGCTCAGGCACAGATACGCAGTATTTT
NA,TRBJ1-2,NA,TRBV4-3,CASSQQTNYGYIF,TGCGCCAGCAGCCAACAAACTAACTATGGCTACATCTTC
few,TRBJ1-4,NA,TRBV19,CASSIPGTGEKLFF,TGTGCCAGTAGTATCCCCGGTACGGGGGAAAAACTGTTTTTT
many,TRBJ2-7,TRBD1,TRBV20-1,CSARDRGRLYEQYF,TGCAGTGCTAGAGATAGGGGGCGCTTATACGAGCAGTACTTC
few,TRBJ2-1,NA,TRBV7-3,CASSLTLASNEQFF,TGTGCCAGCAGCTTAACGCTAGCGTCTAATGAGCAGTTCTTC
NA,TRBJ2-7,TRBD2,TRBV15,CATSRGKAGLAGAEQYF,TGTGCCACCAGCAGAGGCAAGGCGGGACTAGCGGGAGCCGAGCAGTACTTC
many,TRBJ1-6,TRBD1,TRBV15,CATSRGQGNSPLHF,TGTGCCACCAGCAGGGGACAGGGAAATTCACCCCTCCACTTT
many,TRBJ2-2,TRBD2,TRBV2,CASKGLAGGSTGELFF,TGTGCCAGCAAGGGACTAGCGGGAGGTAGCACCGGGGAGCTGTTTTTT
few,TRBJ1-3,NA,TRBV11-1,CASSLVAGTAGNTVYF,TGTGCCAGCAGCTTAGTAGCAGGAACAGCAGGAAACACCGTATATTTT
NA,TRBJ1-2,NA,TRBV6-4,CATRGGAGYGYTF,TGTGCCACCCGAGGGGGAGCCGGCTATGGCTACACCTTC
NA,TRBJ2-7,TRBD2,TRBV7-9,CASSTTSGNTYEQYF,TGTGCCAGCAGCACTACTAGCGGGAATACCTACGAGCAGTACTTC
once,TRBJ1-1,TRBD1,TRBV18,CASSPRTGGWNTEAFF,TGTGCCAGCTCACCACGAACAGGGGGCTGGAACACTGAAGCTTTCTTT
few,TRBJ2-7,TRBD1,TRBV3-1,CASSHHLRTGTDEQYF,TGTGCCAGCAGCCACCACCTAAGGACAGGGACGGACGAGCAGTACTTC
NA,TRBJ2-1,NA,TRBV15,CAASSASVDYNEQFF,TGTGCCGCCAGCAGCGCAAGCGTGGATTACAATGAGCAGTTCTTC
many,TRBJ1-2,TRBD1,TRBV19,CASRSLDRDYGYTF,TGTGCCAGTAGATCTCTCGACAGGGACTATGGCTACACCTTC
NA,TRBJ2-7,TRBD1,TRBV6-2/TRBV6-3,CASRPRGQGAQVEQYF,TGTGCCAGCAGACCTAGAGGTCAGGGGGCGCAAGTCGAGCAGTACTTC
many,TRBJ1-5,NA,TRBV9,CASSAGTPYSNQPQHF,TGTGCCAGCAGCGCCGGGACACCGTATAGCAATCAGCCCCAGCATTTT
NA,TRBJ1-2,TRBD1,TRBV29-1,CSVGGQGSNYGYTF,TGCAGCGTTGGGGGACAGGGAAGCAACTATGGCTACACCTTC
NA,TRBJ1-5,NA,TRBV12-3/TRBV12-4,CASSPDWVPGQPRHF,TGTGCCAGCAGCCCCGATTGGGTCCCGGGTCAGCCCCGGCATTTT
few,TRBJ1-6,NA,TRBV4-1,CASSQDREVAPLHF,TGCGCCAGCAGCCAAGACAGGGAGGTCGCACCCCTCCACTTT
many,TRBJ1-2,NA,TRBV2,CASSVTISPGGYTF,TGTGCCAGCAGTGTAACGATTTCTCCCGGTGGCTACACCTTC
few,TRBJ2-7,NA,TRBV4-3,CASSQEMAPLGRF,TGCGCCAGCAGCCAAGAGATGGCCCCTCTGGGCCGCTTC
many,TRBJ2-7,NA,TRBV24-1,CATSDAGQHYEQYF,TGTGCCACCAGTGATGCGGGACAGCACTACGAGCAGTACTTC
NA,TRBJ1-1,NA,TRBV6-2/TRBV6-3,CASSYGGTNTEAFF,TGTGCCAGCAGTTACGGTGGGACGAACACTGAAGCTTTCTTT
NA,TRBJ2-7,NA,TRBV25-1,CASLAVLSYEQYF,TGTGCCAGCTTAGCGGTCCTCTCCTACGAGCAGTACTTC
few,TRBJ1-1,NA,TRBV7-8,CASSLVLPGDTEAFF,TGTGCCAGCAGCTTAGTATTACCGGGGGACACTGAAGCTTTCTTT
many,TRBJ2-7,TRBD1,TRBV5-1,CASSSDRGHNEQYF,TGCGCCAGCAGCTCGGACAGGGGGCATAACGAGCAGTACTTC
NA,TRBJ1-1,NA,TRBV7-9,CASSYVGRRLNTEAFF,TGTGCCAGCAGCTATGTTGGACGGAGACTAAACACTGAAGCTTTCTTT
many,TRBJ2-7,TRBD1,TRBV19,CASSHIRDRGYEQYF,TGTGCCAGTAGTCATATCCGGGACAGGGGATACGAGCAGTACTTC
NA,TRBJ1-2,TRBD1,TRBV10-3,CARYNRERTGLNGYTF,TGTGCCAGGTATAACAGGGAACGGACAGGTTTAAATGGCTACACCTTC
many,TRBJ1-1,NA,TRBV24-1,CATSDGGGGFMRAFF,TGTGCCACCAGTGATGGAGGGGGAGGTTTTATGAGGGCTTTCTTT
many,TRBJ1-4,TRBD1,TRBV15,CATSRGQVGQGAEKLFF,TGTGCCACCAGCAGAGGCCAGGTGGGACAGGGAGCTGAAAAACTGTTTTTT
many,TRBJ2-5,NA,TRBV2,CASSERTQETQYF,TGTGCCAGCAGTGAACGCACCCAAGAGACCCAGTACTTC
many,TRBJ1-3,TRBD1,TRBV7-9,CASSWDRDGNTIYF,TGTGCCAGCAGCTGGGACAGGGATGGAAACACCATATATTTT
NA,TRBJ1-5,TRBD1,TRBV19,CAWSVRDRGFQPQHF,TGTGCCTGGAGTGTACGGGACAGGGGTTTTCAGCCCCAGCATTTT
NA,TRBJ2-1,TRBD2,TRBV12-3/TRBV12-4,CASSVLASGYNEQFF,TGTGCCAGCAGCGTACTAGCGTCGGGGTACAATGAGCAGTTCTTC
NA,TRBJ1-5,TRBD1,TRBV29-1,CSVLGTGGQPQHF,TGCAGCGTTCTCGGGACAGGGGGCCAGCCCCAGCATTTT
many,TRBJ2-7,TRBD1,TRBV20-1,CSAGRDRGRYEQYF,TGCAGTGCTGGCCGGGACAGGGGGCGATACGAGCAGTACTTC
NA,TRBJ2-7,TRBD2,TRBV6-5,CASSISRGGGNEQYF,TGTGCCAGCAGTATCTCGCGGGGGGGTGGGAACGAGCAGTACTTC
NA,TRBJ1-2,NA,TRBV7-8,CASSQVDRYYGYTF,TGTGCCAGCAGCCAAGTCGACAGATACTATGGCTACACCTTC
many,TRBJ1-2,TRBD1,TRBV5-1,CASSIDRGLGYTF,TGCGCCAGCAGCATAGACAGGGGGCTTGGCTACACCTTC
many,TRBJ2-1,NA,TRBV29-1,CSVEDRSRYEQFF,TGCAGCGTTGAAGATAGGTCTAGATATGAGCAGTTCTTC
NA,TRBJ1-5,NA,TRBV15,CATSRAGDSNQPQHF,TGTGCCACCAGCAGAGCCGGGGATAGCAATCAGCCCCAGCATTTT
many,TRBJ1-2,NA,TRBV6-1,CAIFRTVVDGYTF,TGTGCCATCTTTCGTACGGTTGTGGATGGCTACACCTTC
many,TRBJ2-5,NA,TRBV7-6,CASTRGFQETQYF,TGTGCCAGCACGAGGGGGTTCCAAGAGACCCAGTACTTC
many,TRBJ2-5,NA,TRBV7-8,CASSSSTVRQETQYF,TGTGCCAGCAGCTCCAGCACGGTTCGCCAAGAGACCCAGTACTTC
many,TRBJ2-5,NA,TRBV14,CASSRTPQTQYF,TGTGCCAGCAGCCGCACTCCCCAGACCCAGTACTTC
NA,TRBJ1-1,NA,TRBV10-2,CASSESGFWTEAFF,TGCGCCAGCAGTGAGTCAGGGTTTTGGACTGAAGCTTTCTTT
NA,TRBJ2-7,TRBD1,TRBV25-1,CASSFLDRGHEQYF,TGTGCCAGCAGTTTCCTCGACAGGGGGCACGAGCAGTACTTC
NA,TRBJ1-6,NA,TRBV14,CASSQGGTVRNNSPLHF,TGTGCCAGCAGCCAAGGAGGGACGGTCAGGAATAATTCACCCCTCCACTTT
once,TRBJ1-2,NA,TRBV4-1,CASSQDWARQTLSGYTF,TGCGCCAGCAGCCAAGACTGGGCGCGGCAGACCCTGAGTGGCTACACCTTC
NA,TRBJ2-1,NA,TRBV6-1,CASSVTVSSYNEQFF,TGTGCCAGCAGTGTGACAGTTAGCTCCTACAATGAGCAGTTCTTC
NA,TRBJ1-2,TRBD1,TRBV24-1,CATSDPSGTGRDGYTF,TGTGCCACCAGTGACCCGTCCGGGACAGGGCGCGATGGCTACACCTTC
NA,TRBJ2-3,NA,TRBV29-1,CSVEADTQYF,TGCAGCGTTGAGGCAGATACGCAGTATTTT
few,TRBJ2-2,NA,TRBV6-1,CASRPSDSHTGELFF,TGTGCCAGCAGACCCTCGGACAGCCACACCGGGGAGCTGTTTTTT
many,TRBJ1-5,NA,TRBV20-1,CSARRTDSNQPQHF,TGCAGTGCTCGAAGGACAGATAGCAATCAGCCCCAGCATTTT
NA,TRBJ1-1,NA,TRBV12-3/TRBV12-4,CASRDPSDTEAFF,TGTGCCAGCAGGGATCCTTCGGACACTGAAGCTTTCTTT
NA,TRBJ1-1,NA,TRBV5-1,CASSPGIGAITEAFF,TGCGCCAGCAGCCCCGGTATCGGGGCTATCACTGAAGCTTTCTTT
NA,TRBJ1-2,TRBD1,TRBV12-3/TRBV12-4,CASSKTGGNYGYTF,TGTGCCAGCAGTAAGACAGGGGGGAACTATGGCTACACCTTC